This T cell receptor (beta chain) was profiled in a study of blood T cells in healthy people across ages. A sample-barcoded 5' primer and a J-beta primer mix were used in a second PCR of roughly 7 to 12 cycles. In TCRdb, the 5' RACE reads were re-called with MiXCR into one record per CDR3 protein. The profile shows roughly 1.5 million distinct CDR3 sequences, approximately 43% of them singletons. Germline values: CDR1 SGHRS, CDR2 YFSETQ. The CDR3 is 16 amino acids. J lost 0 bases, V lost 3 bases, and 3 bases had no gene match. This sequence joins TRBV5-1 and TRBJ1-3; 10 bases fit TRBD1. Material for sequencing was blood. The clonotype was recovered from a woman aged 18 to 35 in good health. CDR3: CASSSTGGLSGNTIYF. CDR3 nucleotide sequence: TGCGCCAGCAGCTCGACAGGGGGCCTCTCTGGAAACACCATATATTTT.